The 2 T cell receptor beta chains below all came from one sample that was sequenced in a study of Graves' ophthalmopathy and Graves' hyperthyroidism. CDR3 regions of TCR beta were amplified from RNA transcripts. HTBI primers were employed in first-round RT-PCR, then a second-round multiplex PCR followed. TCRdb re-derived calls from the multiplex PCR reads in MiXCR, one entry per CDR3 protein. This sample has some 350,000 distinct CDR3 sequences, with 15% to 20% found just once. Input material: peripheral blood. Receptors originate from an adult woman with stable Graves' hyperthyroidism.

This clonotype was seen a handful of times. V usage is TRBV4-1 and J usage is TRBJ2-2; TRBD2 agrees at 9 bases. Germline V gene sequence: CDR1 MGHRA, CDR2 YSYEKL. V shed 3 bases, J shed 3 bases, and the junction held 8 bases outside the gene matches. The CDR3 is 17 residues long. CDR3 amino acids: CASSHRGAGGHTGELFF. CDR3 coding DNA: TGCGCCAGCAGCCATCGCGGAGCGGGAGGCCACACCGGGGAGCTGTTTTTT.

This clonotype came up a few times. The J gene is TRBJ2-2, the V gene TRBV3-1, with D unclear. The V gene's germline CDR1 is LGHDT and CDR2 YNNKEL (reference sequence). CDR3 size: 13 residues. Trimming stripped 0 bases from V and 6 bases from J, with 5 bases between. The CDR3, as DNA: TGTGCCAGCAGCCAAGAGTCGCCCGGGGAGCTGTTTTTT. This translates into CASSQESPGELFF. Drawing the rest from reference TRBV3-1 and TRBJ2-2, the complete variable domain is DTAVSQTPKYLVTQMGNDKSIKCEQNLGHDTMYWYKQDSKKFLKIMFSYNNKELIINETVPNRFSPKSPDKAHLNLHINSLELGDSAVYFCASSQESPGELFFGEGSRLTVL.